This T cell receptor beta chain stems from a study of blood T cells in healthy people across ages. A second PCR of roughly 7 to 11 cycles used a sample-barcoded 5' primer and a J-beta primer mix. TCRdb called the 5' RACE reads again in MiXCR, with one record for every CDR3 protein. The sample includes over 1,200,000 distinct CDR3 sequences, around 59% seen only once; the top ten take 6.5% to 8.5%. Looked up from germline, CDR1 is MDHEN and CDR2 is SYDVKM. The trim removed 6 bases at V and 6 bases at J, leaving 18 bases unmatched. This CDR3 comprises 17 residues. The specimen sequenced was blood. The V call is TRBV28, the J call TRBJ1-2; 8 nucleotides agree with TRBD1. The sequence derives from a young man in good health. CDR3 sequence reads: CASSPDRGRTRRDGYTF. The DNA for the CDR3 is TGTGCCAGCAGCCCCGACAGGGGAAGAACTAGGAGGGATGGCTACACCTTC.